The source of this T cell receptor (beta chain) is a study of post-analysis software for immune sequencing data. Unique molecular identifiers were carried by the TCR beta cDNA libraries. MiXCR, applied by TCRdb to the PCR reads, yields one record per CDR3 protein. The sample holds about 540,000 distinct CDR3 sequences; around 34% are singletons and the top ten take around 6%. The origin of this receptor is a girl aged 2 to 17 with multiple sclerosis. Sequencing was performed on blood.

This CDR3 reads CAISDGAGGFQETQYF. The CDR3, as DNA: TGTGCCATCAGTGACGGAGCGGGGGGCTTCCAAGAGACCCAGTACTTC. This chain connects TRBV10-3 to TRBJ2-5; 9 nucleotides agree with TRBD2. V dropped 3 bases and J dropped 1; count of bases not matched to a gene: 6. CDR1 is ENHRY and CDR2 is SYGVKD in the germline V gene. This CDR3 is built from 16 residues.